This TCR beta chain was retrieved from a study of blood T cell repertoires in COVID-19. The overall study: Acute-phase and convalescent COVID-19 samples originated in the United States, Italy and Spain. Nucleic acid was either cDNA or gDNA, and it came from T cells, B-cell-depleted T cells, or PBMCs.

As processed by the authors: The assay estimated nucleated cells by amplifying reference gene primers. Clones were sequenced by immunoSEQ multiplex PCR, and TCRdb holds only the in-frame ones, with some missing. The D gene and trimming were derived from the DNA, and the V and J assignments and clone size from that table. Among about 140,000 clones, around 83% were seen once, and the ten largest hold almost 9%. Seattle cases were enrolled at active infection and followed longitudinally. The germline V and J ends were trimmed by 1 base and 5 bases, with 9 bases remaining between them. Germline V gene lookup returns CDR1 SGHTA and CDR2 FQGNSA. The CDR3 sequence is 13 residues long.

This clonotype originated in a man aged 25 to 45 with COVID-19, enrolled during active disease. Sequenced: peripheral blood. This chain connects TRBV7-2 to TRBJ2-7; perhaps TRBD1 as D (5 bases). The chain's CDR3 is CASSLEGYHEQYF. The CDR3 DNA reads TGTGCCAGCAGCTTAGAGGGGTACCACGAGCAGTACTTC.